The 26 T cell receptor beta chains below were found in one sample sequenced in a study of response to subunit inactivated influenza vaccine. TCRdb recomputed calls from the RT-PCR reads with MiXCR, one row per CDR3 protein. The sample lists about 780,000 distinct CDR3 sequences, approximately 18% occurring once. The sequencing here drew on PBMCs from blood, taken approximately 5 days after vaccination. These receptors were taken from a man over 45 who received an inactivated influenza vaccine.

V gene TRBV28 combines with J gene TRBJ2-1, with D perhaps matching TRBD2 (7 bases). Trimming removed 5 bases from V and 7 bases from J, with 21 bases in between. Germline V gives CDR1 MDHEN, CDR2 SYDVKM. The CDR3 is made up of 16 amino acids. CDR3 region: CASSPRGGRFVNEQFF. The CDR3 DNA sequence: TGTGCCAGCAGTCCCAGGGGCGGGAGATTTGTGAATGAGCAGTTCTTC.

This clonotype appeared once. V is TRBV18 and J is TRBJ2-3, with 9 positions matching TRBD1. The CDR3 has 18 residues. Per the germline V gene, CDR1 is KGHSH and CDR2 is LQKENI. V shed 3 bases and J 1 base; nucleotides not matched to a gene: 11. In DNA form, the CDR3 reads TGTGCCAGCTCACCGCGGGACAGGGAAGTGCAGGGCACAGATACGCAGTATTTT. It is translated as CASSPRDREVQGTDTQYF.

In its sample, this clonotype was seen a few times. The rearrangement uses TRBV6-5 and TRBJ2-5, with a weak D call TRBD2 (6 bases). Germline values: CDR1 MNHEY, CDR2 SVGAGI. V shed 0 bases and J shed 5 bases, with 13 bases lying between them. This CDR3 has 15 amino acids. In DNA, the CDR3 is TGTGCCAGCAGTTACTCGGAGGGTAGTTGGGAGACCCAGTACTTC. Residues: CASSYSEGSWETQYF.

CDR3 coding DNA: TGTGCCAGCAGCGTAGTCGCAGGGGAACGGGGCGGTGAGCAGTTCTTC. The encoded protein is CASSVVAGERGGEQFF. The chain has TRBV9 and TRBJ2-1, with D perhaps TRBD1 (6 bases). Trimming took 0 bases from V and 9 from J, leaving 19 bases between them. In germline, CDR1 is SGDLS, CDR2 YYNGEE. This CDR3 region has 16 residues.

This sequence joins TRBV5-5 and TRBJ2-3; 7 nucleotides match TRBD1. Germline V gene sequence: CDR1 SGHKS, CDR2 YYEKEE (reference sequence). The CDR3 is 14 amino acids. V was clipped by 4 bases and J by 6 bases; unmatched bases: 8. The CDR3 DNA is TGTGCCAGCAGCCTGACAGGGTGGGGGGATACGCAGTATTTT. Protein: CASSLTGWGDTQYF.

This clonotype was counted once. The gene calls are TRBV6-2 or TRBV6-3 and TRBJ2-5; D remains ambiguous. Between the trimmed V and J ends, which lost 4 bases and 4 bases, there was a span of 16 bases. Germline CDR1 and CDR2: MNHEY and SVGEGT. CDR3 size: 15 residues. The chain's CDR3 is CASSSHDSVGETQYF. CDR3 in DNA: TGTGCCAGCAGTTCCCATGACTCGGTCGGAGAGACCCAGTACTTC.

This clonotype was observed a handful of times. The chain employs TRBV20-1 and TRBJ2-5, with TRBD1 as a possible D gene (5 bases). The germline V gene encodes CDR1 DFQATT and CDR2 SNEGSKA (reference sequence). V was clipped by 4 bases and J by 5 bases, with 17 bases between them. The length of the CDR3 is 14 residues. The DNA of the CDR3 is TGCAGTGCTATCCTGACAGTCCTGAGCGAGACCCAGTACTTC. Translating gives CSAILTVLSETQYF.

This clonotype was counted a single time. The chain combines TRBV20-1 with TRBJ2-3; 10 bases are shared with TRBD2. The CDR3 runs 17 residues. Germline assignment: CDR1 DFQATT and CDR2 SNEGSKA (reference sequence). V was pared by 5 bases and J by 1 base, with 12 bases of the junction left unmatched. This CDR3 reads CSAQRVAGGGGTDTQYF. DNA for the CDR3: TGCAGTGCTCAGAGGGTAGCGGGGGGCGGGGGCACAGATACGCAGTATTTT.

This clonotype turned up a few times. The chain combines TRBV12-3 or TRBV12-4 with TRBJ1-2; D not certain. V lost 7 bases and J lost 4, with 10 bases in between. The CDR3 extends over 12 amino acids. The CDR3 nucleotides are TGTGCCAGCACCCAATTCCGCTATGGCTACACCTTC. Protein sequence: CASTQFRYGYTF.

There are many counts of this clonotype. The chain is built from TRBV5-4 and TRBJ1-1; 7 bases agree with TRBD1. Germline CDR1 reads SGHNT; CDR2 reads YYREEE (reference sequence). Losses at the gene ends were 4 bases for V and 7 bases for J; bases not matched to a gene: 4. The CDR3 sequence is 12 residues long. CDR3 DNA sequence: TGTGCCAGCAGCGTCCGGGACAGTGAAGCTTTCTTT. The encoded protein is CASSVRDSEAFF.

The chain has TRBV5-8 and TRBJ1-3; 7 positions match TRBD1. V was clipped by 4 bases and J by 1 base; unmatched bases: 8. The germline gives CDR1 SGHTS, CDR2 YDEGEE. This CDR3 is 16 amino acids long. This chain's CDR3 is CASSPQGERSGNTIYF. CDR3 bases: TGTGCCAGCAGCCCCCAGGGGGAACGGTCTGGAAACACCATATATTTT.

In this sample, this clonotype turned up a few times. The rearrangement joins TRBV20-1 to TRBJ2-1; the D gene is possibly TRBD2 (6 bases). The CDR3 extends over 15 amino acids. Germline assignment: CDR1 DFQATT and CDR2 SNEGSKA (reference sequence). With 6 bases removed from V and 0 bases from J, the gap between germline ends came to 15 bases. CDR3 amino acids: CSANRAGSSYNEQFF. As DNA, the CDR3 is TGCAGTGCCAACCGGGCGGGGAGCTCCTACAATGAGCAGTTCTTC.

The chain uses TRBV12-3 or TRBV12-4 and TRBJ1-2, with D tentatively TRBD1 (6 bases). The CDR3 has 14 residues. The V and J ends lost 3 bases and 5 bases respectively, with 13 bases between them. Here the CDR3 DNA reads TGTGCCAGCAGTTTCCAGGGGCATGGGTATGGCTACACCTTC. Translated, it gives CASSFQGHGYGYTF.

The chain links TRBV5-1 to TRBJ1-1; D gene uncertain. The CDR3 runs to 15 residues. In germline, CDR1 is SGHRS, CDR2 YFSETQ. Trimming pared 5 bases from V and 3 bases from J, leaving 17 bases between. The CDR3, as DNA: TGCGCCAGCAGGGCCTTTGAAGTGGTGGACACTGAAGCTTTCTTT. Encoded protein: CASRAFEVVDTEAFF.

In the case of this clonotype: This could be a read error, since a much larger clone is one nucleotide away. This rearrangement joins TRBV29-1 to TRBJ2-3; 13 nucleotides match TRBD2. CDR1 and CDR2 (germline): SQVTM, ANQGSEA. This CDR3 contains 15 residues. With 4 bases clipped from V and 6 bases from J, the junction kept 7 bases outside the gene matches. The CDR3 is CSVGQLAGGPDTQYF. The CDR3 DNA is TGCAGCGTTGGCCAACTAGCGGGAGGGCCGGATACGCAGTATTTT.

This clonotype occurred a few times. The chain is built from TRBV11-2 and TRBJ2-3; 13 bases match TRBD2. V shed 2 bases, J shed 1 base, and the junction held 12 bases outside the gene matches. The CDR3 is 20 residues long. Germline CDR1 is SGHAT and CDR2 is FQNNGV. This chain's CDR3 is CASSLSTRVGTSGGTDTQYF. CDR3 coding DNA: TGTGCCAGCAGCTTAAGTACGAGAGTGGGGACTAGCGGGGGCACAGATACGCAGTATTTT.

In this sample, this clonotype turned up many times. The CDR3 coding sequence is TGTGCCAGCAGCCAATTTGACGGCTACAATGAGCAGTTCTTC. Translated: CASSQFDGYNEQFF. The V call is TRBV4-2, the J call TRBJ2-1; no clear D. The CDR3 has 14 amino acids. The germline V and J ends were trimmed by 2 bases and 3 bases, with 8 bases remaining between them. Germline CDR1 LGHNA, CDR2 YNFKEQ.

The rearrangement links TRBV20-1 to TRBJ2-3; 9 positions agree with TRBD2. Trimming removed 5 bases from V and 3 bases from J; junction bases left unmatched: 9. Per the germline V gene, CDR1 is DFQATT and CDR2 is SNEGSKA (reference sequence). CDR3 length equals 15 residues. CDR3 nucleotide sequence: TGCAGTGCTGGGTCTGGCGGGAGGGATACAGATACGCAGTATTTT. Its protein product is CSAGSGGRDTDTQYF.

Only a few counts were recorded for this clonotype. This sequence joins TRBV9 and TRBJ1-5, with unresolved D. CDR3 length equals 15 residues. From germline, CDR1 is SGDLS and CDR2 YYNGEE. Trimming left V 1 base short and J 0 bases short, with 8 bases between. This CDR3 is CASSVSGDSNQPQHF. The CDR3 nucleotides read TGTGCCAGCAGCGTAAGTGGAGATAGCAATCAGCCCCAGCATTTT.

The J gene is TRBJ1-4, the V gene TRBV5-5; perhaps TRBD1 as D (5 bases). The germline V and J ends were trimmed by 5 bases and 4 bases, with 12 bases remaining between them. The germline CDR1 and CDR2 sequences are SGHKS and YYEKEE (reference sequence). CDR3 size: 14 residues. In DNA, the CDR3 is TGTGCCAGCAGGGTGGGGACGGTTAATGAAAAACTGTTTTTT. It yields the protein CASRVGTVNEKLFF.

V gene TRBV20-1 combines with J gene TRBJ1-5; no clear D gene. The ends were cut back, 1 base at V and 0 bases at J, with 7 bases in the middle. The length of the CDR3 is 14 residues. CDR1 and CDR2 from the germline V gene are DFQATT and SNEGSKA (reference sequence). The CDR3 DNA is TGCAGTGCTAGAGTTGGGAGTAGCAATCAGCCCCAGCATTTT. It codes for CSARVGSSNQPQHF.

The gene calls are TRBV20-1 and TRBJ2-4; 7 nucleotides agree with TRBD2. The CDR3 spans 16 residues. V was clipped by 8 bases and J by 9 bases; unmatched bases: 22. Per germline, CDR1 DFQATT and CDR2 SNEGSKA (reference sequence). CDR3 protein: CSRPGLTIRGDGIQYF. As DNA, the CDR3 is TGCAGTCGACCGGGACTAACGATTCGGGGTGATGGCATTCAGTACTTC.

This clonotype was picked up a small number of times. This chain joins TRBV29-1 and TRBJ2-5; D might be TRBD1 (5 bases). The germline V gene encodes CDR1 SQVTM and CDR2 ANQGSEA. V lost 2 bases and J 5 bases, leaving 12 bases between the germline ends. The length of the CDR3 is 13 residues. The CDR3 DNA is TGCAGCGTTGAATACAGGCTCGGGGAGACCCAGTACTTC. Its protein product is CSVEYRLGETQYF.

The table lists this clonotype with a few counts. This sequence joins TRBV2 and TRBJ2-7; the D is unclear. The CDR3 has 14 residues. Trimming pared 5 bases from V and 4 bases from J, leaving 15 bases between. CDR1 is SNHLY, CDR2 FYNNEI, per germline. The CDR3 sequence is CASSPGPPGYEQYF. CDR3 sequence (DNA): TGTGCCAGCAGTCCGGGTCCCCCCGGTTACGAGCAGTACTTC. Supplemented by reference TRBV2 and TRBJ2-7, the full variable domain reads EPEVTQTPSHQVTQMGQEVILRCVPISNHLYFYWYRQILGQKVEFLVSFYNNEISEKSEIFDDQFSVERPDGSNFTLKIRSTKLEDSAMYFCASSPGPPGYEQYFGPGTRLTVT.

This clonotype was detected once. The genes are TRBV7-3 and TRBJ2-1, with D possibly TRBD2 on 7 matching bases. CDR1 and CDR2 from the germline V gene are SGHTA and FQGTGA. V was cut by 2 bases and J by 0 bases, with 20 bases left in between. This CDR3 comprises 19 residues. The CDR3 DNA reads TGTGCCAGCAGCTTATGGGGGGCGGGAGCCCTAAGCTCCTACAATGAGCAGTTCTTC. Protein sequence: CASSLWGAGALSSYNEQFF. Based on the CDR3 plus reference TRBV7-3 and TRBJ2-1, the full variable domain is GAGVSQTPSNKVTEKGKYVELRCDPISGHTALYWYRQSLGQGPEFLIYFQGTGAADDSGLPNDRFFAVRPEGSVSTLKIQRTERGDSAVYLCASSLWGAGALSSYNEQFFGPGTRLTVL.

J is TRBJ2-7 and V is TRBV5-1, with 7 bases fitting TRBD2. J lost 2 bases, V lost 5 bases, and 16 bases had no gene match. The CDR3 has 17 amino acids. The germline V gene encodes CDR1 SGHRS and CDR2 YFSETQ. CDR3 loop: CASRLWVSGGVTYEQYF. The CDR3 DNA is TGCGCCAGCAGGTTATGGGTGTCGGGGGGAGTCACCTACGAGCAGTACTTC. The full variable domain, with the rest looked up from reference TRBV5-1 and TRBJ2-7, is KAGVTQTPRYLIKTRGQQVTLSCSPISGHRSVSWYQQTPGQGLQFLFEYFSETQRNKGNFPGRFSGRQFSNSRSEMNVSTLELGDSALYLCASRLWVSGGVTYEQYFGPGTRLTVT.